The table lists the clone carrying this T cell receptor (beta chain) with a few counts. Its specificity is not known. The data are from a study of post-analysis software for immune sequencing data. Study details: Relapsing-remitting, secondary progressive and progressive-relapsing multiple sclerosis courses were included.

The CDR3 totals 15 residues. CDR1 and CDR2 (germline): SGHRS, YFSETQ. J lost 5 bases, V lost 4 bases, and 5 bases had no gene match. Unique-molecular-identifier-tagged TCR beta cDNA libraries were used. Each sample of about 0.95 to 11 million input T cells yielded 500,000 or so cDNA molecules, so each molecule approximated one T cell. MiXCR, applied by TCRdb to the PCR reads, yields one record per CDR3 protein. The profile shows about 540,000 distinct CDR3 sequences, around 31% of them singletons. Notes on the study in general: The study found TRBV5-6, TRBV5-1 and TRBV20-1 among five or six TRBV segments more frequent in patients than controls. Strong co-clustering by F measure was evident for samples that had been prepared in the same batch. Diversity measured as normalized Chao1 was significantly lower in multiple sclerosis patients than in controls.

Sequenced input: blood. This chain connects TRBV5-1 to TRBJ2-5, with 13 bases aligning to TRBD2. The sequence was collected from a girl aged 2 to 17 with multiple sclerosis. The chain's CDR3 is CASSKKTSGGETQYF. CDR3 DNA sequence: TGCGCCAGCAGCAAAAAGACTAGCGGGGGGGAGACCCAGTACTTC.